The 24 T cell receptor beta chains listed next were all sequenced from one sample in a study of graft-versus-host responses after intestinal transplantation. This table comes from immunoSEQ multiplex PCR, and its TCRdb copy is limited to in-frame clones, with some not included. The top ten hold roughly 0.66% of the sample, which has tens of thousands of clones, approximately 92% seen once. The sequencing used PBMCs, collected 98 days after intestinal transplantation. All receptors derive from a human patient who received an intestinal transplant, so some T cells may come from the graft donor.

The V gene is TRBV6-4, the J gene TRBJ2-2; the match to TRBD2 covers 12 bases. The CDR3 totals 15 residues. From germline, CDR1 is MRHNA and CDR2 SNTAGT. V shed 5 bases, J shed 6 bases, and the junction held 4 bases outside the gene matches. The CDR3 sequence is CASSPSSGGAGELFF. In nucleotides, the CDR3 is TGTGCCAGCAGTCCCTCTAGCGGGGGGGCCGGGGAGCTGTTTTTT.

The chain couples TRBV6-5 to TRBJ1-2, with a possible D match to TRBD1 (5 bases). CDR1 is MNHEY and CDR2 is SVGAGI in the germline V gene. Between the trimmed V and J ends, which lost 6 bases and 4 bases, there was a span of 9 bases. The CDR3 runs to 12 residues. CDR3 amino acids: CASRDTGYGYTF. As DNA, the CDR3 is TGTGCCAGCAGGGACACCGGCTATGGCTACACCTTC.

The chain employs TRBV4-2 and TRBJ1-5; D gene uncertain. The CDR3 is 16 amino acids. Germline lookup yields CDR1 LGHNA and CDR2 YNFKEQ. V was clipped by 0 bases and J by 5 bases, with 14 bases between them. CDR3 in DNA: TGTGCCAGCAGCCAAGATCGAGGTGACGGGCATCAGCCCCAGCATTTT. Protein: CASSQDRGDGHQPQHF.

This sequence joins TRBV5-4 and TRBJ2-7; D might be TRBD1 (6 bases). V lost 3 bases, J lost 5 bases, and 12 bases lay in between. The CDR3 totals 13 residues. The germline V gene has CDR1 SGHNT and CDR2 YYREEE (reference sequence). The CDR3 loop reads CASSSNNRDEQYF. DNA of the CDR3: TGTGCCAGCAGCTCCAATAACAGGGACGAGCAGTACTTC.

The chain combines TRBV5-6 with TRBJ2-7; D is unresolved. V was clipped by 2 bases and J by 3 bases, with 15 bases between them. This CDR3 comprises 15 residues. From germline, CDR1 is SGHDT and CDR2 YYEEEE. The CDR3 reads CASSFAPNGSYEQYF. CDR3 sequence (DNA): TGTGCCAGCAGCTTTGCCCCTAATGGAAGCTACGAGCAGTACTTC.

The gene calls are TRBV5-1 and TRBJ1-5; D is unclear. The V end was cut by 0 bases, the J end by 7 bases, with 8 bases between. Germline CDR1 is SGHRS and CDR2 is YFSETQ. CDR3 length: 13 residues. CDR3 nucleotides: TGCGCCAGCAGCTTGGATTGGAAGCAGCCCCAGCATTTT. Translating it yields CASSLDWKQPQHF.

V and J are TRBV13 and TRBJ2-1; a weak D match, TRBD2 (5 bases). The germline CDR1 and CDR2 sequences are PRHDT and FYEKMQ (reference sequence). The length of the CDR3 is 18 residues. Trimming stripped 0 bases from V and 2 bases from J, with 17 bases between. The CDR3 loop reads CASSLGADSLAPYNEQFF. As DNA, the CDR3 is TGTGCCAGCAGCTTAGGAGCGGACTCCCTGGCCCCCTACAATGAGCAGTTCTTC. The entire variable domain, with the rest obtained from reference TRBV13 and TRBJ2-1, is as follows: AAGVIQSPRHLIKEKRETATLKCYPIPRHDTVYWYQQGPGQDPQFLISFYEKMQSDKGSIPDRFSAQQFSDYHSELNMSSLELGDSALYFCASSLGADSLAPYNEQFFGPGTRLTVL.

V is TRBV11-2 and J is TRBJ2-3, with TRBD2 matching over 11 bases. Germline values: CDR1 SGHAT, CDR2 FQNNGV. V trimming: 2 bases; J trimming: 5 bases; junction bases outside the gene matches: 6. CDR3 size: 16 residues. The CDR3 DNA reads TGTGCCAGCAGCTTATTAGCGGGGGGGCAAAGAGATACGCAGTATTTT. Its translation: CASSLLAGGQRDTQYF.

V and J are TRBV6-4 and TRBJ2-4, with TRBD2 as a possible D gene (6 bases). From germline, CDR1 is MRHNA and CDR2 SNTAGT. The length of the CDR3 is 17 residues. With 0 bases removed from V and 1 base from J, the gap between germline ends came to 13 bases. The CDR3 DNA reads TGTGCCAGCAGTGACTCGGTAGAGGGGAGGGCCAAAAACATTCAGTACTTC. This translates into CASSDSVEGRAKNIQYF.

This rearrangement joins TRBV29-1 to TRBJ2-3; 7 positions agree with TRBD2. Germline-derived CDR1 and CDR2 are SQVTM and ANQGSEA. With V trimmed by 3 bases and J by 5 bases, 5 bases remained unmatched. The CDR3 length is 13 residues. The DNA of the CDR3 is TGCAGCGTTGATGAGGGAGGGGTAGATACGCAGTATTTT. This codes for CSVDEGGVDTQYF.

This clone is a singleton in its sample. The CDR3 reads CASSLDRGDGYTF. In nucleotides, the CDR3 is TGTGCCAGCAGTCTGGACAGGGGGGATGGCTACACCTTC. The chain links TRBV6-1 to TRBJ1-2, with 10 bases lining up with TRBD1. The length of the CDR3 is 13 residues. Trimming at V came to 5 bases and at J to 6 bases, leaving 3 bases not matched to a gene. In germline, CDR1 is MNHNS, CDR2 SASEGT.

DNA for the CDR3: TGCGCCAGCAGCCAAGATGTAGCGGGAGCCAACGAGCAGTACTTC. Residues: CASSQDVAGANEQYF. The gene calls are TRBV4-1 and TRBJ2-7, with TRBD2 identical over 9 bases. Germline values: CDR1 MGHRA, CDR2 YSYEKL. The CDR3 is 15 residues long. The J segment lost 5 bases and the V segment lost 0 bases, leaving 5 bases of the junction unmatched.

CDR3 DNA: TGTGCCAGCAGTTTCCCCGGGACAGTTTACGAGCAGTACTTC. Its translation is CASSFPGTVYEQYF. The J gene is TRBJ2-7, the V gene TRBV28; 7 bases match TRBD1. Looked up from germline, CDR1 is MDHEN and CDR2 is SYDVKM. J gave up 4 bases and V 3 bases, and 6 bases lay outside the gene matches. The CDR3 has 14 residues.

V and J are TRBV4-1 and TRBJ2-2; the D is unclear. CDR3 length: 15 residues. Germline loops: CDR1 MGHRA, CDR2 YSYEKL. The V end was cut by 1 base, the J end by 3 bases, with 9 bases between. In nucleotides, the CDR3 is TGCGCCAGCAGCCAAGGAAGAACCGACACCGGGGAGCTGTTTTTT. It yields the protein CASSQGRTDTGELFF.

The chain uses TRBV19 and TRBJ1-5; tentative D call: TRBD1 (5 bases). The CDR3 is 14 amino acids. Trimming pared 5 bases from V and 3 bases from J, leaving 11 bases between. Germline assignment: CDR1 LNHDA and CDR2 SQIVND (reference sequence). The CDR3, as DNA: TGTGCCAGTAGTCTACCGGGGGACAATCAGCCCCAGCATTTT. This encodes CASSLPGDNQPQHF.

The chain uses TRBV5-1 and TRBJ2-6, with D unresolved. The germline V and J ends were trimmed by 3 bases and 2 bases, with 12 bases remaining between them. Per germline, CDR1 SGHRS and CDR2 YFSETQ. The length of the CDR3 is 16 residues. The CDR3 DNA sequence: TGCGCCAGCAGCTCCCCTACAGCGACTGGGGCCAACGTCCTGACTTTC. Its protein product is CASSSPTATGANVLTF.

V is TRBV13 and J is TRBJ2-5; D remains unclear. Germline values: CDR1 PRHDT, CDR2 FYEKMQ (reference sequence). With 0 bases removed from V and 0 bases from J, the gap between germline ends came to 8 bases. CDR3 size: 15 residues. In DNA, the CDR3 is TGTGCCAGCAGCTTAGGTAGGGCTAACCAAGAGACCCAGTACTTC. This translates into CASSLGRANQETQYF.

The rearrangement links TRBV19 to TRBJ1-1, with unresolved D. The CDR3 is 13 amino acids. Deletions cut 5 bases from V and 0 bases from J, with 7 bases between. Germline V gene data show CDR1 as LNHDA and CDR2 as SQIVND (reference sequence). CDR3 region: CASSLTLNTEAFF. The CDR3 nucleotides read TGTGCCAGTAGTCTGACATTGAACACTGAAGCTTTCTTT.

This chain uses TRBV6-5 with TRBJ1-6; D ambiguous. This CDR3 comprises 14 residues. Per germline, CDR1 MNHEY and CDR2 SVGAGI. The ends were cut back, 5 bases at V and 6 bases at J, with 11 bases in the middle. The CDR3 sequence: CASSPDTFNSPLHF. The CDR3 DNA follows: TGTGCCAGCAGTCCAGACACCTTTAATTCACCCCTCCACTTT.

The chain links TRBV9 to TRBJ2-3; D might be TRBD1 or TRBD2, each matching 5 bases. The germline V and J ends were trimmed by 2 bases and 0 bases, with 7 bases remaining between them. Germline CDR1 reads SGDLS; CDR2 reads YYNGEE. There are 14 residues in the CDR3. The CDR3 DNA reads TGTGCCAGCAGCGTGGGGGTTAGCACAGATACGCAGTATTTT. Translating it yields CASSVGVSTDTQYF.

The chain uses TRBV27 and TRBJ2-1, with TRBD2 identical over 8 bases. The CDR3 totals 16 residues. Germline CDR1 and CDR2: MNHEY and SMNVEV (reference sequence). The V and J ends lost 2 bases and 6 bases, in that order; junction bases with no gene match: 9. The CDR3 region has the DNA TGTGCCAGCAGTTTACCCTCGGGGGGGCGCGTCAATGAGCAGTTCTTC. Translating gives CASSLPSGGRVNEQFF.

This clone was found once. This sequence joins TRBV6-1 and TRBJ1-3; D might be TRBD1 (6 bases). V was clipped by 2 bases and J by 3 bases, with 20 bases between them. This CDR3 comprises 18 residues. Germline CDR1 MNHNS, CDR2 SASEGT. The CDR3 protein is CASSEWGGAFSNGNTIYF. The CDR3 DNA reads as TGTGCCAGCAGTGAATGGGGGGGGGCCTTCAGCAATGGAAACACCATATATTTT.

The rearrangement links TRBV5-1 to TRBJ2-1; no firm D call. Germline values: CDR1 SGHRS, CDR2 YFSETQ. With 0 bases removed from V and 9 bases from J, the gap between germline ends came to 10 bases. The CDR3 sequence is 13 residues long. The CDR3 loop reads CASSLVSAIEQFF. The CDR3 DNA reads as TGCGCCAGCAGCTTGGTCAGCGCGATTGAGCAGTTCTTC.

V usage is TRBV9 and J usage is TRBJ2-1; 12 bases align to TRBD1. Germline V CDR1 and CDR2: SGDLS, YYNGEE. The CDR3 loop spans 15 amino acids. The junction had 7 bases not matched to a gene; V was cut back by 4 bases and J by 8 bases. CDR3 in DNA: TGTGCCAGCAGCCCCCGGGACAGGGGGCAGGATGAGCAGTTCTTC. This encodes CASSPRDRGQDEQFF.